This T cell receptor (beta chain) was captured in a study of control samples from healthy donors and cancer patients. The CDR3 consists of 17 residues. Germline values: CDR1 MNHEY, CDR2 SMNVEV (reference sequence). Trimming took off 6 bases at V and 0 bases at J, with 20 bases between the two ends. The protocol was immunoSEQ multiplex PCR, while the TCRdb copy is restricted to in-frame clones and leaves out a portion. This table has approximately 94,000 clones, approximately 84% appearing once. The source is a man aged 70-80 years with lung cancer. The chain is built from TRBV27 and TRBJ1-1, with a tentative D call TRBD1 (6 bases). Sequenced input: PBMCs. The CDR3 DNA is TGTGCCAGCAGCCCGGGGGGGGCAGTGCAGATGAACACTGAAGCTTTCTTT. It is translated as CASSPGGAVQMNTEAFF.